Listed here are 31 T cell receptor beta chains from one sample, sequenced in a study of OX40 agonist ivuxolimab in advanced cancers. Measured with immunoSEQ multiplex PCR; TCRdb has only the in-frame clones, and not every one. This sample has 50,000 to 65,000 clones; about 88% occur once, and the top ten carry 15% to 20%. The sample here was CD4+ or CD8+ T cells sorted from blood, taken in a trial of the OX40 agonist ivuxolimab. These TCRs come from an adult with an advanced solid tumor such as melanoma, head and neck, liver or kidney cancer.

V usage is TRBV7-9 and J usage is TRBJ2-2, with D unclear. This CDR3 is built from 16 residues. CDR1 and CDR2 from the germline V gene are SEHNR and FQNEAQ (reference sequence). Trimming shortened V by 5 bases and J by 7 bases, and 20 bases separated the two germline ends. The CDR3 sequence is CASSVRIPALFGELFF. As DNA, the CDR3 is TGTGCCAGCAGCGTTAGAATACCTGCCTTGTTCGGGGAGCTGTTTTTT.

V gene TRBV27 combines with J gene TRBJ2-7, with D perhaps TRBD2 (6 bases). V was trimmed by 6 bases and J by 6 bases, leaving 15 bases between them. CDR1 MNHEY and CDR2 SMNVEV come from the germline V gene (reference sequence). The CDR3 length is 13 residues. As DNA, the CDR3 is TGTGCCAGCAGCCCACTGTCCGGGGGCGAGCAGTACTTC. Its translation: CASSPLSGGEQYF.

This clone was recorded once. The chain is built from TRBV28 and TRBJ2-7; 7 bases are shared with TRBD2. V dropped 7 bases and J dropped 3; count of bases not matched to a gene: 3. Germline CDR1 MDHEN, CDR2 SYDVKM. The length of the CDR3 is 12 residues. CDR3 bases: TGTGCCAGCAACCCGGGGGGCTACGAGCAGTACTTC. It specifies CASNPGGYEQYF.

This sequence joins TRBV12-5 and TRBJ2-1, with 7 bases fitting TRBD1. V gave up 6 bases and J gave up 4 bases; unmatched junction bases: 3. Looked up from germline, CDR1 is LGHNT and CDR2 is FRNRAP. This CDR3 region has 13 residues. CDR3 nucleotides: TGTGCTAGTGGGTCGGGACAGTACAATGAGCAGTTCTTC. Translated, it gives CASGSGQYNEQFF.

The chain joins TRBV27 to TRBJ1-1, with 10 bases identical to TRBD1. The junction had 10 bases not matched to a gene; V was cut back by 4 bases and J by 2 bases. The CDR3 extends over 17 amino acids. Germline CDR1 is MNHEY and CDR2 is SMNVEV (reference sequence). CDR3 sequence: CASSYRGQGETNTEAFF. The DNA of the CDR3 is TGTGCCAGCAGTTACCGAGGACAGGGGGAAACCAACACTGAAGCTTTCTTT.

The chain uses TRBV27 and TRBJ2-2; no clear D. In germline, CDR1 is MNHEY, CDR2 SMNVEV (reference sequence). V was clipped by 0 bases and J by 7 bases, with 6 bases between them. The CDR3 covers 13 residues. CDR3 region: CASSLSPYGELFF. The DNA for the CDR3 is TGTGCCAGCAGTTTATCCCCCTACGGGGAGCTGTTTTTT.

The rearrangement joins TRBV7-6 to TRBJ2-1; maybe TRBD2 (5 bases). The CDR3 loop spans 16 amino acids. V was cut by 0 bases and J by 5 bases, with 14 bases left in between. The germline gives CDR1 SGHVS, CDR2 FNYEAQ. CDR3 nucleotide sequence: TGTGCCAGCAGCTTAGCGGAGGACCCTCGGCACAATGAGCAGTTCTTC. Translating gives CASSLAEDPRHNEQFF.

This chain connects TRBV16 to TRBJ2-4, with D uncertain. CDR3 length: 12 residues. The germline gives CDR1 KGHSY, CDR2 FQNENV. V gave up 0 bases and J gave up 6 bases, with 3 bases separating them. The CDR3 here is CASSQSGNIQYF. DNA of the CDR3: TGTGCCAGCAGCCAATCGGGAAACATTCAGTACTTC. Supplemented by reference TRBV16 and TRBJ2-4, the full variable domain reads GEEVAQTPKHLVRGEGQKAKLYCAPIKGHSYVFWYQQVLKNEFKFLISFQNENVFDETGMPKERFSAKCLPNSPCSLEIQATKLEDSAVYFCASSQSGNIQYFGAGTRLSVL.

The sample holds a few counts of this clone. The chain links TRBV29-1 to TRBJ2-1; D remains ambiguous. Trimming cost V 4 bases and J 6 bases, with 4 bases left between them. The V gene's germline CDR1 is SQVTM and CDR2 ANQGSEA. The CDR3 consists of 10 residues. For the CDR3, the DNA is TGCAGCGTTGGAGGCAATGAGCAGTTCTTC. Its translation is CSVGGNEQFF.

The V gene is TRBV30, the J gene TRBJ2-7; D is ambiguous. This CDR3 has 13 residues. In germline, CDR1 is GTSNPN, CDR2 SVGIG (reference sequence). V was trimmed by 0 bases and J by 3 bases, leaving 9 bases between them. The CDR3 region is CAWSVARDYEQYF. CDR3 DNA sequence: TGTGCCTGGAGTGTAGCAAGAGACTACGAGCAGTACTTC.

The rearrangement uses TRBV27 and TRBJ1-1, with 8 bases lining up with TRBD1. Germline lookup yields CDR1 MNHEY and CDR2 SMNVEV (reference sequence). The CDR3 is 15 residues long. V gave up 5 bases and J gave up 1 base; unmatched junction bases: 6. The CDR3 reads CASSPGTGGNTEAFF. The CDR3 coding sequence is TGTGCCAGCAGTCCTGGGACAGGAGGGAACACTGAAGCTTTCTTT.

The gene calls are TRBV5-4 and TRBJ1-1; the D gene is possibly TRBD1 (5 bases). The CDR3 is made up of 12 amino acids. Germline lookup yields CDR1 SGHNT and CDR2 YYREEE (reference sequence). The V gene lost 4 bases and the J gene lost 6 bases, with 10 bases spanning the gap. In nucleotides, the CDR3 is TGTGCCAGCAGCGGTAGGGGCTCTGAAGCTTTCTTT. Protein sequence: CASSGRGSEAFF.

This clone occurred a few times. The chain links TRBV28 to TRBJ2-3, with D perhaps assigned TRBD1 or TRBD2 (5 bases each). This CDR3 has 16 residues. CDR1 MDHEN and CDR2 SYDVKM come from the germline V gene. The V and J ends lost 2 bases and 0 bases respectively, with 12 bases between them. CDR3 nucleotides: TGTGCCAGCAGTTTAAACAGGAGGAAGAGCACAGATACGCAGTATTTT. The encoded protein is CASSLNRRKSTDTQYF. Combining the CDR3 with reference TRBV28 and TRBJ2-3 gives the whole variable domain DVKVTQSSRYLVKRTGEKVFLECVQDMDHENMFWYRQDPGLGLRLIYFSYDVKMKEKGDIPEGYSVSREKKERFSLILESASTNQTSMYLCASSLNRRKSTDTQYFGPGTRLTVL.

This rearrangement joins TRBV7-2 to TRBJ1-3, with a tentative D call TRBD1 (6 bases). The germline V and J ends were trimmed by 2 bases and 4 bases, with 15 bases remaining between them. CDR1 is SGHTA, CDR2 FQGNSA, per germline. The CDR3 contains 16 residues. The CDR3 spells CASSLWRGLGGNTIYF. CDR3 bases: TGTGCCAGCAGCTTATGGAGGGGGTTGGGGGGAAACACCATATATTTT. Based on the CDR3 plus reference TRBV7-2 and TRBJ1-3, the full variable domain is GAGVSQSPSNKVTEKGKDVELRCDPISGHTALYWYRQSLGQGLEFLIYFQGNSAPDKSGLPSDRFSAERTGGSVSTLTIQRTQQEDSAVYLCASSLWRGLGGNTIYFGEGSWLTVV.

This rearrangement joins TRBV30 to TRBJ2-7; 9 bases are shared with TRBD1. The trim removed 4 bases at V and 6 bases at J, leaving 10 bases unmatched. Germline-derived CDR1 and CDR2 are GTSNPN and SVGIG (reference sequence). The CDR3 is made up of 14 amino acids. CDR3 sequence (DNA): TGTGCCTGGAACACCGGGACAGGGTACGGCGAGCAGTACTTC. Amino acids: CAWNTGTGYGEQYF.

The sample holds one count of this clone. This rearrangement joins TRBV5-6 to TRBJ1-5, with D hard to call. The ends were cut back, 0 bases at V and 4 bases at J, with 5 bases in the middle. This CDR3 contains 13 residues. Per germline, CDR1 SGHDT and CDR2 YYEEEE. CDR3 loop: CASSLEANQPQHF. As DNA, the CDR3 is TGTGCCAGCAGCTTGGAGGCAAATCAGCCCCAGCATTTT.

The chain joins TRBV7-3 to TRBJ2-1, with TRBD2 identical over 14 bases. Germline CDR1 is SGHTA and CDR2 is FQGTGA. There are 17 residues in the CDR3. The V segment lost 0 bases and the J segment 5 bases; nucleotides outside the gene matches: 3. CDR3 loop: CASSLTPGLAGDNEQFF. The CDR3, as DNA: TGTGCCAGCAGCTTAACGCCGGGACTAGCGGGAGACAATGAGCAGTTCTTC.

The J gene is TRBJ2-7, the V gene TRBV9; D may be TRBD1 (5 bases). From germline, CDR1 is SGDLS and CDR2 YYNGEE. The CDR3 consists of 14 residues. V lost 0 bases and J lost 6, with 13 bases in between. CDR3 in amino acids: CASSVASSRAEQYF. In nucleotides, the CDR3 is TGTGCCAGCAGCGTAGCTAGTAGCAGGGCCGAGCAGTACTTC.

This rearrangement joins TRBV28 to TRBJ2-2; D remains unclear. The CDR3 length is 11 residues. The V gene's germline CDR1 is MDHEN and CDR2 SYDVKM. V gave up 8 bases and J gave up 6 bases, with 7 bases separating them. CDR3 protein: CASVASGELFF. CDR3 nucleotide sequence: TGTGCCAGCGTGGCGTCCGGGGAGCTGTTTTTT. The full variable domain, with the rest looked up from reference TRBV28 and TRBJ2-2, is DVKVTQSSRYLVKRTGEKVFLECVQDMDHENMFWYRQDPGLGLRLIYFSYDVKMKEKGDIPEGYSVSREKKERFSLILESASTNQTSMYLCASVASGELFFGEGSRLTVL.

The chain links TRBV4-3 to TRBJ1-3; TRBD1 matches at 9 bases. This CDR3 is 15 amino acids long. The V and J ends lost 4 bases and 3 bases, in that order; junction bases with no gene match: 4. Looked up from germline, CDR1 is LGHNA and CDR2 is YSLEER. The CDR3 spells CASSLTGGDGNTIYF. The CDR3 nucleotides are TGCGCCAGCAGCCTTACAGGGGGCGATGGAAACACCATATATTTT.

The chain recombines TRBV28 with TRBJ2-2; perhaps TRBD1 as D (5 bases). Looked up from germline, CDR1 is MDHEN and CDR2 is SYDVKM. This CDR3 has 14 amino acids. V shed 2 bases and J shed 3 bases, with 7 bases lying between them. For the CDR3, the DNA is TGTGCCAGCAGTTTACAGGGATACACCGGGGAGCTGTTTTTT. This codes for CASSLQGYTGELFF.

V is TRBV6-5 and J is TRBJ2-7; TRBD1 matches 10 bases. Germline V CDR1 and CDR2: MNHEY, SVGAGI. The CDR3 totals 16 residues. After removal of 0 bases from V and 5 bases from J, the junction contained 7 bases not matched to a gene. Written as DNA, the CDR3 is TGTGCCAGCAGTTACTCAGGGGGGACAGGGGCCCACGAGCAGTACTTC. It translates to CASSYSGGTGAHEQYF.

J is TRBJ1-4 and V is TRBV28; 10 positions agree with TRBD1. This CDR3 comprises 16 residues. Germline values: CDR1 MDHEN, CDR2 SYDVKM. V lost 5 bases and J lost 4; bases outside the gene matches: 7. CDR3 sequence reads: CASSPRQGAGNEKLFF. Here the CDR3 DNA reads TGTGCCAGCAGTCCCCGACAGGGGGCGGGTAATGAAAAACTGTTTTTT.

The chain is built from TRBV29-1 and TRBJ1-1; D may be TRBD1 (5 bases). V was trimmed by 7 bases and J by 8 bases, leaving 14 bases between them. The CDR3 has 11 residues. CDR1 is SQVTM, CDR2 ANQGSEA, per germline. CDR3 sequence (DNA): TGCAGCGCCTGGGACTGGGTAGAAGCTTTCTTT. Protein: CSAWDWVEAFF.

The chain combines TRBV15 with TRBJ1-2, with D maybe TRBD1 (6 bases). Germline V gene lookup returns CDR1 LNHNV and CDR2 YYDKDF (reference sequence). The CDR3 contains 13 residues. Trimming removed 5 bases from V and 4 bases from J, with 11 bases in between. The CDR3 region has the DNA TGTGCCACCAGCTCGACAGGTCTCTATGGCTACACCTTC. Protein product: CATSSTGLYGYTF.

V is TRBV4-1 and J is TRBJ2-7; the D is unclear. The CDR3 has 13 amino acids. Trimming took off 3 bases at V and 1 base at J, with 7 bases between the two ends. Germline V CDR1 and CDR2: MGHRA, YSYEKL. The CDR3 coding sequence is TGCGCCAGCAGCCACCCGTTATCCTACGAGCAGTACTTC. This sequence encodes CASSHPLSYEQYF.

This chain joins TRBV7-3 and TRBJ1-1, with TRBD1 as a possible D gene (6 bases). The CDR3 sequence is 15 residues long. In germline, CDR1 is SGHTA, CDR2 FQGTGA. The ends were cut back, 4 bases at V and 3 bases at J, with 15 bases in the middle. The CDR3 nucleotides read TGTGCCAGCAGCTCAAGGGGGGGCCCGGACACTGAAGCTTTCTTT. Its translation: CASSSRGGPDTEAFF.

This chain links TRBV5-1 with TRBJ1-1, with TRBD1 identical over 7 bases. V was pared by 4 bases and J by 1 base, with 1 base of the junction left unmatched. Looked up from germline, CDR1 is SGHRS and CDR2 is YFSETQ. The length of the CDR3 is 13 residues. Written as DNA, the CDR3 is TGCGCCAGCAGCGGGACAGCGAACACTGAAGCTTTCTTT. Amino acids: CASSGTANTEAFF.

The gene calls are TRBV28 and TRBJ1-3; no clear D. Germline CDR1 reads MDHEN; CDR2 reads SYDVKM. The length of the CDR3 is 15 residues. With 8 bases removed from V and 0 bases from J, the gap between germline ends came to 14 bases. The chain's CDR3 is CASCPGAPSGNTIYF. The CDR3 region has the DNA TGTGCCAGCTGCCCAGGAGCACCCTCTGGAAACACCATATATTTT.

The V call is TRBV4-1, the J call TRBJ2-1; 11 bases are a match to TRBD1. V trimming: 10 bases; J trimming: 7 bases; junction bases outside the gene matches: 6. This CDR3 is built from 13 residues. CDR1 MGHRA and CDR2 YSYEKL come from the germline V gene. The CDR3 is CAIGQGARNEQFF. The CDR3 DNA is TGCGCCATCGGACAGGGGGCGCGAAATGAGCAGTTCTTC.

The chain couples TRBV5-6 to TRBJ2-2; D uncertain. Trimming stripped 2 bases from V and 1 base from J, with 9 bases between. The CDR3 runs 15 residues. Germline V CDR1 and CDR2: SGHDT, YYEEEE. This chain's CDR3 is CASSLPEENTGELFF. CDR3 DNA sequence: TGTGCCAGCAGCTTACCTGAAGAGAACACCGGGGAGCTGTTTTTT.